One and the same sample provided the 2 T cell receptor beta chains below, sequenced in a study of blood T cell repertoires in COVID-19. Method: immunoSEQ multiplex PCR; TCRdb's copy keeps in-frame clones and lacks some. The profile covers some 130,000 clones, with around 79% appearing a single time and around 18% taken by the ten largest. The sample consisted of peripheral blood. The receptor source for this set is a man older than 75 with acute or convalescent COVID-19.

The chain combines TRBV5-1 with TRBJ2-5; 9 bases agree with TRBD1. J was trimmed by 6 bases and V by 3 bases; bases with no gene match: 6. CDR3 length equals 14 residues. Germline CDR1 reads SGHRS; CDR2 reads YFSETQ. DNA for the CDR3: TGCGCCAGCAGCTCAACAGGGGGCGGGAAGACCCAGTACTTC. This gives the protein CASSSTGGGKTQYF. Drawing the rest from reference TRBV5-1 and TRBJ2-5, the complete variable domain is KAGVTQTPRYLIKTRGQQVTLSCSPISGHRSVSWYQQTPGQGLQFLFEYFSETQRNKGNFPGRFSGRQFSNSRSEMNVSTLELGDSALYLCASSSTGGGKTQYFGPGTRLLVL.

This clone appeared a few times. This chain links TRBV11-2 with TRBJ1-3; D possibly corresponds to TRBD1 (5 bases). Germline V CDR1 and CDR2: SGHAT, FQNNGV. V lost 2 bases and J lost 8, with 16 bases in between. The CDR3 covers 15 residues. CDR3 protein: CASSLSAGRTDTIYF. In DNA form, the CDR3 reads TGTGCCAGCAGCTTATCCGCAGGGCGGACGGACACCATATATTTT.